This T cell receptor (beta chain) stems from a study of cytotoxic CD8 clonotypes in ibrutinib-treated CLL. Study in general: The study recorded mean values of approximately 260,000 productive templates and 94,082 productive rearrangements per sample. Findings and limits, study-wide: Few clonotypes were public, and these shrank or held steady under treatment.

From cryopreserved PBMCs came 1.5 to 2.5 micrograms of genomic DNA used for TCR beta libraries. The protocol was immunoSEQ multiplex PCR, while the TCRdb copy is restricted to in-frame clones and leaves out a portion. Found here are about 200,000 clones, around 72% of them singletons; the top ten hold roughly 13%. The CDR3 has 15 residues. Trimming pared 0 bases from V and 2 bases from J, leaving 10 bases between. Germline CDR1 SEHNR, CDR2 FQNEAQ (reference sequence). Points on this clone: Its antigen is still unknown.

This clonotype originated in a human donor with chronic lymphocytic leukemia. This material consisted of PBMCs, taken after 24 months of ibrutinib treatment. The V call is TRBV7-9, the J call TRBJ2-5; D ambiguous. This chain's CDR3 is CASSLALGPQETQYF. CDR3 coding DNA: TGTGCCAGCAGCTTAGCGCTAGGACCACAAGAGACCCAGTACTTC.